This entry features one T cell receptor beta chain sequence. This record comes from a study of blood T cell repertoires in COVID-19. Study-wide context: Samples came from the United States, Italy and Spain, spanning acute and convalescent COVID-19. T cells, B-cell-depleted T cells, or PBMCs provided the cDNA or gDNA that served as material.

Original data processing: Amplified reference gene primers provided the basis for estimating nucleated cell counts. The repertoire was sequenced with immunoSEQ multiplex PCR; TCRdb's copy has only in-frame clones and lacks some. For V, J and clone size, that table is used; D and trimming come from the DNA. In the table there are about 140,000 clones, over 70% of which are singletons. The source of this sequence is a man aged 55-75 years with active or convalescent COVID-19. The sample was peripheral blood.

CDR3 sequence reads: CASSVTGTDTQYF. CDR3 in DNA: TGTGCCAGCAGCGTAACAGGCACAGATACGCAGTATTTT. The chain joins TRBV9 to TRBJ2-3; no definite D call. Germline CDR1 is SGDLS and CDR2 is YYNGEE. Between the trimmed V and J ends, which lost 1 base and 1 base, there was a span of 4 bases. CDR3 size: 13 residues.